This record covers a single TCR beta chain. In the authors' workflow: Quantification of nucleated cells was approximated via reference gene primer amplification. This table comes from immunoSEQ multiplex PCR, and its TCRdb copy is limited to in-frame clones, with some not included. V and J calls and clone size follow that table, whereas D and trimming were derived from the DNA. In the table there are some 91,000 clones, approximately 87% of which are singletons. This CDR3 comprises 11 residues. The ends were cut back, 8 bases at V and 7 bases at J, with 15 bases in the middle. The V gene's germline CDR1 is DFQATT and CDR2 SNEGSKA (reference sequence). This specimen comes from a study of blood T cell repertoires in COVID-19. Looking at the study overall: Samples of COVID-19 (acute and convalescent) were obtained from the United States, Italy and Spain. PBMCs, B-cell-depleted T cells, or T cells were the source of the cDNA or gDNA that made up the material.

This chain links TRBV20-1 with TRBJ2-7; tentative D call: TRBD1 (6 bases). This receptor was taken from a human donor in a cohort sampled during active COVID-19. Sequencing was done on a sample of peripheral blood. The chain's CDR3 is CSIDRSREQYF. CDR3 nucleotide sequence: TGCAGTATCGACAGGTCTCGAGAGCAGTACTTC.